The next 2 T cell receptor beta chains were all read from a single sample in a study of blood T cell repertoires in COVID-19. Clones were read by immunoSEQ multiplex PCR, and TCRdb kept only the in-frame ones, dropping some. The data contain some 140,000 clones, around 80% of them singletons. Material: peripheral blood. These receptors were obtained from an elderly man with acute or convalescent COVID-19.

This clone occurred a few times. The V and J genes are TRBV29-1 and TRBJ2-2; a weak D match, TRBD2 (5 bases). This CDR3 is 13 amino acids long. V lost 3 bases and J 4 bases, leaving 9 bases between the germline ends. Germline V lookup: CDR1 SQVTM, CDR2 ANQGSEA. CDR3 loop: CSVDSGSTGELFF. Written as DNA, the CDR3 is TGCAGCGTTGACTCTGGGAGCACCGGGGAGCTGTTTTTT.

The gene calls are TRBV6-2 or TRBV6-3 and TRBJ2-5; D is uncertain. Trimming cost V 0 bases and J 0 bases, with 5 bases left between them. Germline assignment: CDR1 MNHEY and CDR2 SVGEGT. The length of the CDR3 is 14 residues. This CDR3 reads CASSYSANQETQYF. The CDR3 nucleotides read TGTGCCAGCAGTTACTCTGCTAACCAAGAGACCCAGTACTTC.